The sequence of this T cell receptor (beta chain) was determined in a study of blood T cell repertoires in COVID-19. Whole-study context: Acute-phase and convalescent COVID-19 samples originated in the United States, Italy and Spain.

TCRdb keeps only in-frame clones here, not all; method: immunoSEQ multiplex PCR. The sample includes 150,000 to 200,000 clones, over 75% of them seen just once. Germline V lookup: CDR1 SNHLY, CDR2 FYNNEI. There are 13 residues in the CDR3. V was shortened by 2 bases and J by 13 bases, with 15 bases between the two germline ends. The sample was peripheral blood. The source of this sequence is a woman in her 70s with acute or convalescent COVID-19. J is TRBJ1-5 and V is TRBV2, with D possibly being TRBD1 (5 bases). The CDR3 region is CASSEMEGRQQHF. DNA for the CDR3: TGTGCCAGCAGTGAAATGGAGGGGAGACAGCAGCATTTT. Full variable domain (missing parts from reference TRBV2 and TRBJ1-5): EPEVTQTPSHQVTQMGQEVILRCVPISNHLYFYWYRQILGQKVEFLVSFYNNEISEKSEIFDDQFSVERPDGSNFTLKIRSTKLEDSAMYFCASSEMEGRQQHFGDGTRLSIL.